This T cell receptor (beta chain) was profiled in a study of T-cell memory formation after mild COVID-19. Study-wide findings and caveats: While clones contracting from day 15 to 85 were balanced between CD4 and CD8, later expanders leaned CD4+. In pre-infection memory, a portion of responding clones appeared, which suggested that cross-reactive memory joined.

This clonotype came up a few times. Its antigen remains unknown. The CDR3 loop spans 14 amino acids. V lost 6 bases to trimming and J lost 7 bases; unmatched junction nucleotides: 8. Constant-segment primers were used for 5'RACE, and the resulting TCR alpha and TCR beta cDNA libraries carried sample barcodes and UMIs. TCRdb fed the 5' RACE reads into MiXCR, producing one record per CDR3 protein. The profile shows under 450,000 distinct CDR3 sequences, around 22% of them singletons. This receptor was obtained from an adult woman who had mild COVID-19 (a few samples of this study predate the infection). Cell type and time point are not known. V gene TRBV12-3 or TRBV12-4 combines with J gene TRBJ1-5; TRBD1 agrees at 8 bases. The sample consisted of PBMCs or a T cell subset sorted from them (not recorded which). The CDR3 region is CASSPGQGVQPQHF. The CDR3 bases are TGTGCCAGCAGCCCAGGACAGGGTGTCCAGCCCCAGCATTTT.